A selection of T cell receptor beta chains follows, all from one sample in a study of early T cells in non-severe SARS-CoV-2 infection. TCRdb re-called the 5' RACE reads with MiXCR, one entry per CDR3 protein. The sample lists more than 45,000 distinct CDR3 sequences; around 13% were seen once. Sequencing input: whole blood. Receptors originate from an adult who was a healthcare worker with PCR-confirmed SARS-CoV-2 infection or an uninfected control (not recorded which). The CDR3 runs from the conserved cysteine through the conserved F or W. Where a row states a size, it is once, few, many or the class of an expanded clone; other rows omit it.

TRBV5-5,few,15,CASSLTGDSVYEQYF
TRBV6-5,-,13,CASRKTGIYEQYF
TRBV6-6,-,16,CASRQDRGHGTGELFF
TRBV20-1,-,16,CSASGRSGTGYNEQFF
TRBV6-2/TRBV6-3,few,15,CASSYLGFRWKPQHF
TRBV9,many,14,CASSVTGDLDGYTF
TRBV2,-,13,CASTFRGTEKLFF
TRBV18,-,16,CASSPPRTGGIYEQYF
TRBV28,few,15,CASSPIAGSGYEQYF
TRBV20-1,many,18,CSARDPLAGGPTYNEQFF
TRBV3-1,many,15,CASSQGGGEADTQYF
TRBV29-1,many,13,CSVPGLAGYEQYF
TRBV12-2,few,18,CASRLGLRTSPRRYEQYF
TRBV11-3,-,17,CASSQGAGVSVTDTQYF
TRBV4-1,-,16,CASSQESGRALDTQYF
TRBV5-5,-,17,CASSLTLGGPSYNEQFF
TRBV11-2,-,14,CASSTPSRNTEAFF
TRBV15,few,12,CATSTDVLEQYF
TRBV30,few,12,CAWSGGLYEQYF
TRBV12-3/TRBV12-4,many,14,CASSRWGASYEQYF
TRBV5-4,few,13,CASSLEAAGEQFF
TRBV13,few,14,CASSPASGGGTQYF
TRBV20-1,many,14,CSARALTGQDTQYF
TRBV5-6,-,16,CASSNLMGLTNTEAFF
TRBV12-3/TRBV12-4,many,12,CASSPRRGELFF
TRBV11-2,-,12,CASSLITETQYF
TRBV30,many,12,CAWSWGNEKLFF
TRBV7-2,-,17,CASSVRRSSTLGTEAFF
TRBV20-1,few,14,CSARALEGIGEQYF
TRBV20-1,few,12,CSAGTSTYEQYF
TRBV29-1,few,15,CSVGAAGGWSNEQFF
TRBV6-5,few,17,CASSYLVPGQGTSGYTF
TRBV20-1,many,14,CSARALAGYNEQFF
TRBV24-1,-,11,CATSDSYTQYF
TRBV28,many,15,CACSRGHQGTDTQYF
TRBV10-1,-,10,CASILQPQHF
TRBV5-1,-,14,CASSWTGSNEKLFF
TRBV20-1,many,15,CSARRTSGGQETQYF
TRBV15,-,14,CATSKIGLRQSAFF
TRBV19,-,14,CASSTDRNTGELFF
TRBV30,few,19,CAWSVRVGTSGGPYNEQFF
TRBV6-1,-,13,CASSEPAAYEQYF
TRBV5-1,few,15,CASSTDGANTGELFF
TRBV4-3,many,19,CASSQYLTSGGPGQETQYF
TRBV3-1,-,12,CTSSQVFGAQYF
TRBV28,-,15,CASSHRRGGNTEAFF
TRBV28,few,15,CASSFPSGVSYGYTF
TRBV20-1,-,14,CSARVTGVSYEQYF
TRBV4-1,few,15,CASSSRNTVGSEQYF
TRBV5-4,-,16,CASTHSPSGALDEQFF
TRBV4-2,few,17,CASSQVPTSGIGYEQFF
TRBV12-3/TRBV12-4,few,16,CASSHLRGGRGNEQFF
TRBV2,few,13,CASRRQGYTEAFF